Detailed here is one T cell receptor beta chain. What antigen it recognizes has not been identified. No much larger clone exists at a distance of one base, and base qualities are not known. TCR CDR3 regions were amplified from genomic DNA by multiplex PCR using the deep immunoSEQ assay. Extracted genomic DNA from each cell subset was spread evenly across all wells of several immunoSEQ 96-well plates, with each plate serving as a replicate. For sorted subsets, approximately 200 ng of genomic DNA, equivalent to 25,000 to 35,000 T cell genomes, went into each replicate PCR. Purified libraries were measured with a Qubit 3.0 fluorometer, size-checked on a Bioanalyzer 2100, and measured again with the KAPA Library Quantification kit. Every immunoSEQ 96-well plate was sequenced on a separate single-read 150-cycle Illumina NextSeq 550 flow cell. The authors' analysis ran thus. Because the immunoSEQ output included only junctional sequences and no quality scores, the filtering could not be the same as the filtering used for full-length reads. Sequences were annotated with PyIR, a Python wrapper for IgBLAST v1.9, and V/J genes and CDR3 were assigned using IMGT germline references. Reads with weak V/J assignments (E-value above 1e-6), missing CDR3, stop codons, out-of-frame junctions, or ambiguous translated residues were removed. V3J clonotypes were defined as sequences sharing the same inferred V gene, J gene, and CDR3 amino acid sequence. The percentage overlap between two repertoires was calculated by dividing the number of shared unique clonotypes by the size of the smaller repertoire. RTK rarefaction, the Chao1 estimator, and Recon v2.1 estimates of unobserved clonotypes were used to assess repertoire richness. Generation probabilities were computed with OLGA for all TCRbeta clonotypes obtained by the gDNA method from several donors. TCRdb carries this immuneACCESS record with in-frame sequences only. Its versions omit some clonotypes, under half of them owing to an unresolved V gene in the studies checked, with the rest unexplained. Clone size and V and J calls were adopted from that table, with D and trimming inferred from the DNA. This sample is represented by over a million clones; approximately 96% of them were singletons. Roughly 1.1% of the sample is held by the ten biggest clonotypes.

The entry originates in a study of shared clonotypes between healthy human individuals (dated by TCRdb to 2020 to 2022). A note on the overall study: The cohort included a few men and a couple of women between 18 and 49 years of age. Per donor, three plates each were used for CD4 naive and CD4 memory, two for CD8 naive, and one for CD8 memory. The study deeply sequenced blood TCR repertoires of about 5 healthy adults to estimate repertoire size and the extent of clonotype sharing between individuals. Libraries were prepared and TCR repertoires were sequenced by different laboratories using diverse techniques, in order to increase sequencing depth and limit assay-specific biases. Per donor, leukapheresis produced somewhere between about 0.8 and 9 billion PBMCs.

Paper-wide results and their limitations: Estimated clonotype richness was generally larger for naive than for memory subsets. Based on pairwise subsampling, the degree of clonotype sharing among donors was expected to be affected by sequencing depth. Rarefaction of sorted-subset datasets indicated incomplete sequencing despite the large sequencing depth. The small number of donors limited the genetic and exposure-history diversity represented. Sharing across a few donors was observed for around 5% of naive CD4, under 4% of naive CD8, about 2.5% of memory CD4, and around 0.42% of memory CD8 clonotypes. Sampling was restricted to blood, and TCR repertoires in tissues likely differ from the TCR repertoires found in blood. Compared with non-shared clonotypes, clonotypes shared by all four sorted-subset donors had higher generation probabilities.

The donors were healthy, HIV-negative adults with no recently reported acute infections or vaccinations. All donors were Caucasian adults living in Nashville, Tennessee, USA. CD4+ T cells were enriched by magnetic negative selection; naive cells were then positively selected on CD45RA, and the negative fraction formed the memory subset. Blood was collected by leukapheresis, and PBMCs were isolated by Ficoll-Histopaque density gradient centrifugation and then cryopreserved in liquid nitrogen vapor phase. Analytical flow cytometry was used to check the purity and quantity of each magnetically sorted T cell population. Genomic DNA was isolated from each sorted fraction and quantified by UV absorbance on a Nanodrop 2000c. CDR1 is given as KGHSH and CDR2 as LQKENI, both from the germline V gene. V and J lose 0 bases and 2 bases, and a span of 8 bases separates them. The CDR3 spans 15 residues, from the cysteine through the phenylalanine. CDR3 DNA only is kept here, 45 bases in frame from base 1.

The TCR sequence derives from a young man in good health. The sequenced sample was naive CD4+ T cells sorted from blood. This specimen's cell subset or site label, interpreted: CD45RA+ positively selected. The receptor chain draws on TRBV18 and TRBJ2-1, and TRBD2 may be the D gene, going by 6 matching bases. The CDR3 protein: CASSPPLATYNEQFF. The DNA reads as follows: TGTGCCAGCTCACCACCGCTAGCGACCTACAATGAGCAGTTCTTC.